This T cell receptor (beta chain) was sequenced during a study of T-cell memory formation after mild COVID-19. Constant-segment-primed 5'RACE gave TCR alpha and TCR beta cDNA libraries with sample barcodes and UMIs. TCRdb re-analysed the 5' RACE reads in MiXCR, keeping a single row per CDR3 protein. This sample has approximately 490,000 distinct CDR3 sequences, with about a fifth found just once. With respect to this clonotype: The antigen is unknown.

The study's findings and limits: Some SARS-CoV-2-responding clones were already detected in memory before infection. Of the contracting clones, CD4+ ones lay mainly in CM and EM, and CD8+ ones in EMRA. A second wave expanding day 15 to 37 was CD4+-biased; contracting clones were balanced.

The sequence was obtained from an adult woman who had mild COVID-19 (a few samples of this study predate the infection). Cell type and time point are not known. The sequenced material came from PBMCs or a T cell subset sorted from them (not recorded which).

This chain's CDR3 is CASSLAQGGDIQYF. The CDR3 bases are TGTGCCAGCAGCTTAGCGCAGGGGGGTGACATTCAGTACTTC. The rearrangement uses TRBV7-9 and TRBJ2-4; D is perhaps TRBD1 (7 bases). Trimming left V 0 bases short and J 8 bases short, with 11 bases between. CDR1 SEHNR and CDR2 FQNEAQ come from the germline V gene (reference sequence). CDR3 length: 14 residues.